This TCR beta chain comes out of a study of control samples from healthy donors and cancer patients. V shed 6 bases and J shed 2 bases, with 11 bases lying between them. CDR1 is SGHNT and CDR2 is YYREEE in the germline V gene (reference sequence). The CDR3 spans 13 residues. Profiled with immunoSEQ multiplex PCR; TCRdb holds only in-frame clones, not every one. The sample shows roughly 92,000 clones, roughly 91% of them seen only once. Sequencing was done on a sample of blood. This sequence originates from an older woman in good health. The V and J genes are TRBV5-4 and TRBJ1-2; D not resolved. This CDR3 is CASTLPGNYGYTF. The CDR3 DNA reads as TGTGCCAGCACCCTCCCGGGAAACTATGGCTACACCTTC. Combining the CDR3 with reference TRBV5-4 and TRBJ1-2 gives the whole variable domain ETGVTQSPTHLIKTRGQQVTLRCSSQSGHNTVSWYQQALGQGPQFIFQYYREEENGRGNFPPRFSGLQFPNYSSELNVNALELDDSALYLCASTLPGNYGYTFGSGTRLTVV.